The clone carrying this TCR beta chain was seen more than once but under ten times. The data originate from a study of response to subunit inactivated influenza vaccine. TCRdb recomputed calls from the RT-PCR reads with MiXCR, one row per CDR3 protein. Of just over 300,000 distinct CDR3 sequences in the sample, 21% were seen once. The material sequenced was PBMCs from blood, taken less than 22 months after vaccination. This receptor was obtained from a man between 50 and 75 years old who received an inactivated influenza vaccine.

The CDR3 here is CASSLAPIAGTGELFF. The CDR3 DNA is TGTGCCAGCAGCTTGGCCCCTATAGCGGGCACCGGGGAGCTGTTTTTT. This chain connects TRBV5-5 to TRBJ2-2; TRBD2 aligns across 7 bases. The CDR3 has 16 residues. V lost 0 bases, J lost 4 bases, and 6 bases stayed unmatched. Germline V CDR1 and CDR2: SGHKS, YYEKEE (reference sequence).